This is a list of T cell receptor beta chains from one sample in a study of cytomegalovirus exposure and HLA in healthy donors. Produced via immunoSEQ multiplex PCR; TCRdb's table is partial and in-frame only. The sample shows tens of thousands of clones, 70% to 85% of them seen only once. The sequenced material came from PBMCs. All receptors come from a woman aged 45-65 years in good health and CMV-seropositive. Each CDR3 is given with its conserved first and last residue. The D gene is left open where the match is weak. Rows give clone size only sometimes, using once, few, many, or a class for an expanded clone.

TRBJ2-1,.,.,TRBV18,CASSPAGGRDNEQFF,TGTGCCAGCTCACCGGCAGGCGGGCGCGACAATGAGCAGTTCTTC
TRBJ2-3,.,TRBD2,TRBV7-2,CASSPTRTSGTSTDTQYF,TGTGCCAGCAGCCCCACCCGGACTAGCGGGACTAGCACAGATACGCAGTATTTT
TRBJ2-7,once,TRBD2,TRBV9,CASSPDTSGAFEQYF,TGTGCCAGCAGCCCAGACACTAGCGGGGCGTTCGAGCAGTACTTC
TRBJ2-1,once,TRBD1,TRBV15,CAIRQGSYNEQFF,TGTGCCATCAGACAGGGTTCCTACAATGAGCAGTTCTTC
TRBJ2-3,.,.,TRBV30,CAWSHEPDTQYF,TGTGCCTGGAGTCATGAGCCGGATACGCAGTATTTT
TRBJ2-3,.,.,TRBV4-3,CASSQSGRTSTDTQYF,TGCGCCAGCAGCCAATCCGGACGGACTAGCACAGATACGCAGTATTTT
TRBJ2-4,.,.,TRBV28,CASSSPRGNLNIQYF,TGTGCCAGCAGTTCCCCAAGGGGGAACTTAAACATTCAGTACTTC
TRBJ1-2,.,TRBD1,TRBV19,CASSFEWDRIHTF,TGTGCCAGTAGTTTTGAGTGGGACAGGATTCACACCTTC
TRBJ2-4,.,.,TRBV5-3,CARSLVGAEGAKNIQYF,TGTGCCAGAAGCTTGGTAGGAGCGGAAGGGGCCAAAAACATTCAGTACTTC
TRBJ1-2,.,.,TRBV30,CAWRGDILPGYTF,TGTGCCTGGAGGGGGGACATCCTACCGGGCTACACCTTC
TRBJ2-5,.,TRBD2,TRBV4-2,CASSLWEGRGETQYF,TGTGCCAGCAGCCTTTGGGAGGGCCGGGGAGAGACCCAGTACTTC
TRBJ2-7,.,.,TRBV5-6,CASSSWAKSYEQYF,TGTGCCAGCAGCTCGTGGGCCAAGTCCTACGAGCAGTACTTC
TRBJ2-7,once,TRBD2,TRBV5-4,CASSWGTSNEQYF,TGTGCCAGCAGCTGGGGGACTAGCAACGAGCAGTACTTC
TRBJ2-3,.,.,TRBV28,CASTREGTDTQYF,TGTGCCAGCACCAGGGAGGGCACAGATACGCAGTATTTT
TRBJ1-1,.,.,TRBV5-1,CASSAAGMDTEAFF,TGCGCCAGCAGCGCAGCAGGGATGGACACTGAAGCTTTCTTT
TRBJ1-2,.,.,TRBV11-1,CASSPDRSYGYTF,TGTGCCAGCAGCCCGGATCGGAGTTATGGCTACACCTTC